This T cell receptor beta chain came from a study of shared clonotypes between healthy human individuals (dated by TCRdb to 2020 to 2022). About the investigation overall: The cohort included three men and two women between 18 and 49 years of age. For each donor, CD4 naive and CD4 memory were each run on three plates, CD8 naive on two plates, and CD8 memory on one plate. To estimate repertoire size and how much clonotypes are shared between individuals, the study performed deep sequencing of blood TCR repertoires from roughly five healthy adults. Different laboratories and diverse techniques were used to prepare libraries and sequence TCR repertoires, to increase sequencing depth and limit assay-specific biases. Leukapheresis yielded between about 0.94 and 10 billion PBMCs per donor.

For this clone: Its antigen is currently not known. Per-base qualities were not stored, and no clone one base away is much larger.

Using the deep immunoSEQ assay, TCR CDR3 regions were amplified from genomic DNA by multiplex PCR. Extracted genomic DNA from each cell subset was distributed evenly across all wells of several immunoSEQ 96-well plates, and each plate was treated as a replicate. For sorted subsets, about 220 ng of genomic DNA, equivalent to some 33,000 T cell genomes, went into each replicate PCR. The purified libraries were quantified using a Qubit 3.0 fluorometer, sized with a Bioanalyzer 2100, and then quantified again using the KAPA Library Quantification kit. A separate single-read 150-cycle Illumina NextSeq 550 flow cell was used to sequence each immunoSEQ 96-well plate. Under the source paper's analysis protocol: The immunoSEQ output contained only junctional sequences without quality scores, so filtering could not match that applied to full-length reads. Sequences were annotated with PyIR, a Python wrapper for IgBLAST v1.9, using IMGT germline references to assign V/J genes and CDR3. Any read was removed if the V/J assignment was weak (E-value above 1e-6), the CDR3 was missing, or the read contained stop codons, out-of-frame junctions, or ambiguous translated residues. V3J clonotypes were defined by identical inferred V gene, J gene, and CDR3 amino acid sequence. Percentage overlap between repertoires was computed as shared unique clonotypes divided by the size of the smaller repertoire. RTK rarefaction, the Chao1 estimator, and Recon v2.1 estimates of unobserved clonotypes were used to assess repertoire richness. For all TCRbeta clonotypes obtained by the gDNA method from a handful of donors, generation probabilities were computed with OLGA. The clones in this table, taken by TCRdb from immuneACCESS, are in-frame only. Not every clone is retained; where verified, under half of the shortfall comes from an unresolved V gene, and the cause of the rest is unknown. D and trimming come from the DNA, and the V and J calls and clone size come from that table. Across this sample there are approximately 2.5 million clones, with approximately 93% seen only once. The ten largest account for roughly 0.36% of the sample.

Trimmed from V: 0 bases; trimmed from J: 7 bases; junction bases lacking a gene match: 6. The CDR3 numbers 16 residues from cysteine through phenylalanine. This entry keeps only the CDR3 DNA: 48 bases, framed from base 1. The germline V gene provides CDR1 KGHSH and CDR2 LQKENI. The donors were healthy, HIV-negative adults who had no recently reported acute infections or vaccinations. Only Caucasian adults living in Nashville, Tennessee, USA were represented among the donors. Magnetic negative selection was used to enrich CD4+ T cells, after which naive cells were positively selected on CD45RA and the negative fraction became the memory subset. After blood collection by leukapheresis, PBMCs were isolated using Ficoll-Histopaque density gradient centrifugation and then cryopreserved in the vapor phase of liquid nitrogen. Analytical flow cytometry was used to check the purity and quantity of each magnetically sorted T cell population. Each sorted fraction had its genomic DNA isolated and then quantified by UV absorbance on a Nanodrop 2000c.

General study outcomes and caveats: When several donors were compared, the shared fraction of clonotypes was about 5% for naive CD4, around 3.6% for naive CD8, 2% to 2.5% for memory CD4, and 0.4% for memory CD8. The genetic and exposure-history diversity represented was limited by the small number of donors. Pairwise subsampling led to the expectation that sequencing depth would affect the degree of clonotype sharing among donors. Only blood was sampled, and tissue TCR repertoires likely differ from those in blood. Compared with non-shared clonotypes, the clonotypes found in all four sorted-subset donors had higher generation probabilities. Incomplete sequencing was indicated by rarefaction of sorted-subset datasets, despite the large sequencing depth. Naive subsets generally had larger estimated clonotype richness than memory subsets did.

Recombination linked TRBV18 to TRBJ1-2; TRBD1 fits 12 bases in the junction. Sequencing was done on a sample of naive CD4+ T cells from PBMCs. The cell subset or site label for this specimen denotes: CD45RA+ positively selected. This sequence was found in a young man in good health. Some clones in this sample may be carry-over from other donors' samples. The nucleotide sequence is TGTGCCAGCTCACCACCGGGGACAGGGGGCGCAGGTGGCTACACCTTC. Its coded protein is CASSPPGTGGAGGYTF. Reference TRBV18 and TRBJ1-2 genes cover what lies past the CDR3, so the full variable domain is NAGVMQNPRHLVRRRGQEARLRCSPMKGHSHVYWYRQLPEEGLKFMVYLQKENIIDESGMPKERFSAEFPKEGPSILRIQQVVRGDSAAYFCASSPPGTGGAGGYTFGSGTRLTVV.